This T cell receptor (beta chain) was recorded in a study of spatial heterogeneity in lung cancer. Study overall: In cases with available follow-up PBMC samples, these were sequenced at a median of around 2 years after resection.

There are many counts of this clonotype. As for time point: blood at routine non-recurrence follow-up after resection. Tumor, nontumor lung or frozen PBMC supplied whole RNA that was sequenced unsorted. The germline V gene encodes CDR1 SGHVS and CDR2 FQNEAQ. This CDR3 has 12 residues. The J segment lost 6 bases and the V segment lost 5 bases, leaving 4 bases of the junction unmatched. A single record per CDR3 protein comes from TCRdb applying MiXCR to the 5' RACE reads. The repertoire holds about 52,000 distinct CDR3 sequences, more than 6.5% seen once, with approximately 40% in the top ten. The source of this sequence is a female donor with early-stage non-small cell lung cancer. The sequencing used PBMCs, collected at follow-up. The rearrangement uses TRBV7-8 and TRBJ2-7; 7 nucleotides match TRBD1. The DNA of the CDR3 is TGTGCCAGCAGCACTGACAGGGCCGAGCAGTACTTC. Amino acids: CASSTDRAEQYF.